This T cell receptor (beta chain) was documented in a study of blood T cells in healthy people across ages. Study-wide findings and caveats: Diversity estimates from one million T cells were considered underestimates. Bulk PBMC profiling left naive and antigen-experienced comparisons inconclusive.

Using a J-beta primer mix together with a sample-barcoded 5' primer, a second PCR was run for roughly 6 to 12 cycles. No fewer than 3 million CDR3-containing paired-end reads came from each sample. TCRdb redid the calling of the 5' RACE reads with MiXCR, one entry per CDR3 protein. Altogether over 1,200,000 distinct CDR3 sequences are present, around 59% being singletons, with the ten largest covering about 6.7%. A note on this clonotype: The antigen is unknown.

V dropped 5 bases and J dropped 7; count of bases not matched to a gene: 7. The germline V gene has CDR1 MDHEN and CDR2 SYDVKM. The CDR3 is made up of 15 amino acids. The sequence was collected from a man between 18 and 35 years old in good health. This chain uses TRBV28 with TRBJ2-3, with 12 bases fitting TRBD2. Sequences were obtained from blood. Here the CDR3 reads CASSPASGGANTQYF. The CDR3, as DNA: TGTGCCAGCAGTCCAGCTAGCGGGGGGGCAAATACGCAGTATTTT.